This T cell receptor beta chain was profiled in a study of CD8 T cells in Susac syndrome. RNA, at about 0.5 to 1 ug, was reverse transcribed with random hexamers. Amplification of the TCR beta CDR3 was carried out by immunoSEQ multiplex PCR, which spanned a total of 54 Vbeta and 13 Jbeta segments. TCRdb used MiXCR to reprocess the immunoSEQ multiplex PCR reads, holding one entry per CDR3 protein. Of fewer than 150,000 distinct CDR3 sequences detected, about 95% appear once; the ten largest clones hold more than 0.09%. The length of the CDR3 is 14 residues. CDR1 is MDHEN, CDR2 SYDVKM, per germline. Trimming cost V 5 bases and J 7 bases; bases outside gene matches: 8. From blood CD8+ and CD4+ T cells, TCR beta sequences were generated.

V is TRBV28 and J is TRBJ1-2, with 9 nucleotides matching TRBD1. Sequences were obtained from CD4+ T cells from PBMCs. This receptor was taken from a human donor in good health. The CDR3 here is CASSTPGQGFGYTF. CDR3 sequence (DNA): TGTGCCAGCAGTACCCCGGGACAGGGATTTGGCTACACCTTC.